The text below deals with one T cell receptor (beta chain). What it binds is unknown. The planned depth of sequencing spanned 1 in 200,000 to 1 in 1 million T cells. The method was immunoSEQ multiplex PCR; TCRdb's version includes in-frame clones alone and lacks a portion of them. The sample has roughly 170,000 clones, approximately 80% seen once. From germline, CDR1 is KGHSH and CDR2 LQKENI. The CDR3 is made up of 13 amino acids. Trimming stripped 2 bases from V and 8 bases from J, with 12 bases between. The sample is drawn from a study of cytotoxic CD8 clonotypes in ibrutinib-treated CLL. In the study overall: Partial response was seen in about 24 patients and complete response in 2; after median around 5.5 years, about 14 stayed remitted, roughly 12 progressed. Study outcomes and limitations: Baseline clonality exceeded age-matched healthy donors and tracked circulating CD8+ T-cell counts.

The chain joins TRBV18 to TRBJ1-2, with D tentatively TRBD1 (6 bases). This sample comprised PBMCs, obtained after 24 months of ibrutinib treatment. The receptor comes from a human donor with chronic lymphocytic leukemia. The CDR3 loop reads CASSPYRAEGYTF. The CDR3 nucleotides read TGTGCCAGCTCACCATACAGGGCAGAGGGCTACACCTTC.